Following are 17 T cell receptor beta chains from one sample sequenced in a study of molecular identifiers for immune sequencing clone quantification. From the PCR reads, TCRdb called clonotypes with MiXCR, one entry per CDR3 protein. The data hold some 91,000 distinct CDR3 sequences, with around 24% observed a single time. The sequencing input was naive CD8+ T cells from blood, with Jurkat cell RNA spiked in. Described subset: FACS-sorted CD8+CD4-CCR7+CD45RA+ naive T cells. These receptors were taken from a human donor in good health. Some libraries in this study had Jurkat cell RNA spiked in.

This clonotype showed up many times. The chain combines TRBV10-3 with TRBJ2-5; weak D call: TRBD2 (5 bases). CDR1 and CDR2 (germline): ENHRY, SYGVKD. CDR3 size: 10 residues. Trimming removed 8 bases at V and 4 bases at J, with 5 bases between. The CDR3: CAIGGETQYF. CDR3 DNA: TGTGCCATCGGAGGAGAGACCCAGTACTTC.

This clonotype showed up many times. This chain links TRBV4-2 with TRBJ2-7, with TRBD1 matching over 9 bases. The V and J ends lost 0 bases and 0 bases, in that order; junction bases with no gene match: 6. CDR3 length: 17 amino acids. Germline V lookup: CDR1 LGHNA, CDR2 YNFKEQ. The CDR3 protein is CASSQEGTGLSSYEQYF. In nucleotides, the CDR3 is TGTGCCAGCAGCCAAGAAGGGACAGGGCTGAGCTCCTACGAGCAGTACTTC.

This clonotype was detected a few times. The DNA for the CDR3 is TGTGCCAGCAGTGAATACAGGGGCTACGAGCAGTACTTC. It translates to CASSEYRGYEQYF. This chain links TRBV12-3 or TRBV12-4 with TRBJ2-7; 7 positions match TRBD1. The V gene end was trimmed by 5 bases and the J gene end by 3 bases; junction bases not matched to a gene: 4. The CDR3 consists of 13 residues.

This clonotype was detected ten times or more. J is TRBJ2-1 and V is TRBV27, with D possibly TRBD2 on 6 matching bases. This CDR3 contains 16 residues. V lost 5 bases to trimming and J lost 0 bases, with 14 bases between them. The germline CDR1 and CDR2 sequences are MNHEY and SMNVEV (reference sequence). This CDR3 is CASSVAGLSSYNEQFF. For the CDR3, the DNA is TGTGCCAGCAGTGTCGCGGGACTTAGCTCCTACAATGAGCAGTTCTTC.

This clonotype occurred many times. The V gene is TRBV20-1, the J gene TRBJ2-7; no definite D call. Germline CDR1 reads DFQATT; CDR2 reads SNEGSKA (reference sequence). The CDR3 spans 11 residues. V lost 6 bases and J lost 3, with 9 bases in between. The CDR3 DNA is TGCAGTGCCAGGTCGGACTACGAGCAGTACTTC. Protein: CSARSDYEQYF.

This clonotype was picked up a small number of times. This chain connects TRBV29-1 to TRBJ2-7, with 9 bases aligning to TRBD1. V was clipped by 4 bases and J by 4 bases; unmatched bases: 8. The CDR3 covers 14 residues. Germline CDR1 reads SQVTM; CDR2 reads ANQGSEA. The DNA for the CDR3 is TGCAGCGTTGTTTTCGGGACAGGGTATTACGAGCAGTACTTC. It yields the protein CSVVFGTGYYEQYF.

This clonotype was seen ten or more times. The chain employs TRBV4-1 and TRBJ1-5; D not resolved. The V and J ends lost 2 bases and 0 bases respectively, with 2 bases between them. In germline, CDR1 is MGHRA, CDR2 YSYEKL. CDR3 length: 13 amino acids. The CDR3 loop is CASSQNSNQPQHF. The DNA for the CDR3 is TGCGCCAGCAGCCAAAATAGCAATCAGCCCCAGCATTTT.

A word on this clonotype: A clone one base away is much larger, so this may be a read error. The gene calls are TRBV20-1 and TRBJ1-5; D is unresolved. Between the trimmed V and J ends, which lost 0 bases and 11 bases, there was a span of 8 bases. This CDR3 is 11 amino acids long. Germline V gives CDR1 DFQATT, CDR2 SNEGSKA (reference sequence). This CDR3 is CSAREPETQHF. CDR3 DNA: TGCAGTGCTAGAGAACCGGAAACCCAGCATTTT.

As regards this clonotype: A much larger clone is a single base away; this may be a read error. CDR3 nucleotides: TGTGCCAGCGGTCAGGGAGGGCCACCCCTCCACTTT. This encodes CASGQGGPPLHF. This chain links TRBV5-4 with TRBJ1-6; the D gene is possibly TRBD1 (5 bases). The CDR3 covers 12 residues. Germline V gives CDR1 SGHNT, CDR2 YYREEE (reference sequence). V was trimmed by 7 bases and J by 11 bases, leaving 13 bases between them.

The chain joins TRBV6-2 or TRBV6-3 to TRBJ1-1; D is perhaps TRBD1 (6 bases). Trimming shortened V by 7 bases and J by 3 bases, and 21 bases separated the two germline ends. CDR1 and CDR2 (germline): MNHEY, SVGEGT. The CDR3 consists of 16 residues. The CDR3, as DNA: TGTGCCAGCATAAAGACAGGTCCCACCGGGTACACTGAAGCTTTCTTT. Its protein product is CASIKTGPTGYTEAFF.

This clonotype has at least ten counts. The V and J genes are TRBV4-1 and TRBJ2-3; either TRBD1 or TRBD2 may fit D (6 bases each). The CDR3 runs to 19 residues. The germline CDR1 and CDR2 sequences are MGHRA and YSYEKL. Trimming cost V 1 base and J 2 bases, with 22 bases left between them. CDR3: CASSQGGAGKTYPTDTQYF. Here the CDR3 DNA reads TGCGCCAGCAGCCAAGGGGGGGCCGGAAAAACTTACCCCACAGATACGCAGTATTTT.

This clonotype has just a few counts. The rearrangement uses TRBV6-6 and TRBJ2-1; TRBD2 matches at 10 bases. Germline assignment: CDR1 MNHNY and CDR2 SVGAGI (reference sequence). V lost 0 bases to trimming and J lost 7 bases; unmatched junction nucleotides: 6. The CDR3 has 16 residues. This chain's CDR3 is CASSYSERGGRNEQFF. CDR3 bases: TGTGCCAGCAGTTACTCGGAGCGGGGGGGCAGGAATGAGCAGTTCTTC.

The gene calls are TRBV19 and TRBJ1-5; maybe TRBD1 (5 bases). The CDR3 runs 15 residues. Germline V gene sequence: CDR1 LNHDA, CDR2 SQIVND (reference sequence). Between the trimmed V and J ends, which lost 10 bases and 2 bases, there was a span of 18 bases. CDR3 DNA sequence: TGTGCCAATAAAAATCTAGGGGTTGGCAATCAGCCCCAGCATTTT. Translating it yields CANKNLGVGNQPQHF.

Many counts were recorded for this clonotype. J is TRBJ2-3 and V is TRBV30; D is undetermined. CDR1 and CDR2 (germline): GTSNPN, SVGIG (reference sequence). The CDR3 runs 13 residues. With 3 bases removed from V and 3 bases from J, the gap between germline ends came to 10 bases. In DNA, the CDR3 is TGTGCCTGGAGACCCCTCCTGACAGATACGCAGTATTTT. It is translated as CAWRPLLTDTQYF.

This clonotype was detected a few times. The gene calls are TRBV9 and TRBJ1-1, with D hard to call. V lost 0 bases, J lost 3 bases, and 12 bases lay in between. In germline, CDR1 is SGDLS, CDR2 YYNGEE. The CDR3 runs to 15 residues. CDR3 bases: TGTGCCAGCAGCGTAGCCGGATCGCAGGACACTGAAGCTTTCTTT. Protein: CASSVAGSQDTEAFF.

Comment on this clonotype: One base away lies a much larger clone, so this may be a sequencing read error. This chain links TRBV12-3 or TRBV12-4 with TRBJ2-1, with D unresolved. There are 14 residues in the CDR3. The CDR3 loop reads CASWAGFSYNAQFF. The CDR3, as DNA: TGTGCCAGCTGGGCAGGTTTCTCCTACAATGCGCAGTTCTTC.

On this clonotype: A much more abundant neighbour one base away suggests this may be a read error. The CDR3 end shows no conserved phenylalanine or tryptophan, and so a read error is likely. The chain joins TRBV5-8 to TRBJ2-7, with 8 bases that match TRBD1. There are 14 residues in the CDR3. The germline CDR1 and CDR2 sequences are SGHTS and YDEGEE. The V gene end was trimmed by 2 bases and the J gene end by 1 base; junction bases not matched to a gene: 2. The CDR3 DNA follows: TGTGCCAGCAGCTTCGGACAGGGATCCTACGAGCAGTACCTC. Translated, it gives CASSFGQGSYEQYL.